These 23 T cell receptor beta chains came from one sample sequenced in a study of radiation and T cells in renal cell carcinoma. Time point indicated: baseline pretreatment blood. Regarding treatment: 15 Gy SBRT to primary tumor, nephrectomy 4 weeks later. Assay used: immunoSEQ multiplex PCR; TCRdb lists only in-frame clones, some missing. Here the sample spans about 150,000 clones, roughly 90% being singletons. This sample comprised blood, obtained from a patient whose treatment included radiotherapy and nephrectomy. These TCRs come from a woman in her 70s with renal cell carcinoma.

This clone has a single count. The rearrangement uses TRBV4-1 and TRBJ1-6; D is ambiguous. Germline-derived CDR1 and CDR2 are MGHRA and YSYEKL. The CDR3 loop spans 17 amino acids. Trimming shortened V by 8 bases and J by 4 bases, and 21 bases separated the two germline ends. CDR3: CASAEGAGGVYNSPLHF. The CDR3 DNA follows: TGCGCCAGCGCAGAGGGAGCAGGAGGAGTATATAATTCACCCCTCCACTTT.

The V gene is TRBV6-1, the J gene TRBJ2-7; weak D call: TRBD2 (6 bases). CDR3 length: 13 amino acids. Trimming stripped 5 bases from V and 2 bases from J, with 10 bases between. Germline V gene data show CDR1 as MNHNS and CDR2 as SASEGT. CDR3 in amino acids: CASSWEVPYEQYF. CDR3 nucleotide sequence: TGTGCCAGCAGTTGGGAGGTCCCCTACGAGCAGTACTTC.

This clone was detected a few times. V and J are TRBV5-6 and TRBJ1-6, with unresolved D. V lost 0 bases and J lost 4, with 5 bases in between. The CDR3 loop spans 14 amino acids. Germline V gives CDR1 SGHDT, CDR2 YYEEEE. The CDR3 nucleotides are TGTGCCAGCAGCTTGGGTCCTTATAATTCACCCCTCCACTTT. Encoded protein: CASSLGPYNSPLHF.

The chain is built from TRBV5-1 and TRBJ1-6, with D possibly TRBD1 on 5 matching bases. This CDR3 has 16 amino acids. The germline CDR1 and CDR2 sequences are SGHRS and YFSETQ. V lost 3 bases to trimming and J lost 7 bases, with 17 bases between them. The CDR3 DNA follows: TGCGCCAGCAGCTCGCTCCAGGGACGTTCGAATTCACCCCTCCACTTT. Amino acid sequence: CASSSLQGRSNSPLHF. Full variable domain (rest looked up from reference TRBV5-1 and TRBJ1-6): KAGVTQTPRYLIKTRGQQVTLSCSPISGHRSVSWYQQTPGQGLQFLFEYFSETQRNKGNFPGRFSGRQFSNSRSEMNVSTLELGDSALYLCASSSLQGRSNSPLHFGNGTRLTVT.

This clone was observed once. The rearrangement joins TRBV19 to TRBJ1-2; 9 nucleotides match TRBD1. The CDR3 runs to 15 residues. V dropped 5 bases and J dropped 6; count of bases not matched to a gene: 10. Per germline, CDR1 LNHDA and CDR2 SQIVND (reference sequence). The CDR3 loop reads CASSPLQGAVHGYTF. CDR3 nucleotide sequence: TGTGCCAGTAGTCCACTACAGGGGGCGGTTCATGGCTACACCTTC.

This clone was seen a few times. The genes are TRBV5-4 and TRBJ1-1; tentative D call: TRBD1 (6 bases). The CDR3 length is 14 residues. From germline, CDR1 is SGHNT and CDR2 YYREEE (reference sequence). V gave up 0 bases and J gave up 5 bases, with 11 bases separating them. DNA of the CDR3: TGTGCCAGCAGCTTGGTCCAGGGGAGGACTGAAGCTTTCTTT. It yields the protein CASSLVQGRTEAFF.

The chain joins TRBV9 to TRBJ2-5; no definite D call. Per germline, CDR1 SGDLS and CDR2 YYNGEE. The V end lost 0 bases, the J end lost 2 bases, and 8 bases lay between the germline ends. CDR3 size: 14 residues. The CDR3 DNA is TGTGCCAGCAGCGTAGGGGTACAGCAAGAGACCCAGTACTTC. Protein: CASSVGVQQETQYF.

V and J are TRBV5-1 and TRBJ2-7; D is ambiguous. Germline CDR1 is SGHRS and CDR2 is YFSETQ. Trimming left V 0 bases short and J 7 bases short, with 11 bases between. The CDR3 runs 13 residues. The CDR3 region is CASSLGHHGEQYF. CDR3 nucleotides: TGCGCCAGCAGCTTGGGGCACCACGGGGAGCAGTACTTC.

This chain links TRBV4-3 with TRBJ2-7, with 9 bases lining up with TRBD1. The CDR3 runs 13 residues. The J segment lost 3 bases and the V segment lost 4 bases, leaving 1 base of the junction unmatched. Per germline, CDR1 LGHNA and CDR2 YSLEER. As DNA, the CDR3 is TGCGCCAGCAGCCTGACAGGGGGCTACGAGCAGTACTTC. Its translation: CASSLTGGYEQYF.

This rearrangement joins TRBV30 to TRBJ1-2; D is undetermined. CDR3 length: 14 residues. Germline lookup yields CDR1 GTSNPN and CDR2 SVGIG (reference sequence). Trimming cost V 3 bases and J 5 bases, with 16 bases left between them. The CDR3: CAWRGNDYLYGYTF. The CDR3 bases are TGTGCCTGGAGGGGGAATGATTACCTGTATGGCTACACCTTC. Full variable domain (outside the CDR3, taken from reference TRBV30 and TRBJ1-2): SQTIHQWPATLVQPVGSPLSLECTVEGTSNPNLYWYRQAAGRGLQLLFYSVGIGQISSEVPQNLSASRPQDRQFILSSKKLLLSDSGFYLCAWRGNDYLYGYTFGSGTRLTVV.

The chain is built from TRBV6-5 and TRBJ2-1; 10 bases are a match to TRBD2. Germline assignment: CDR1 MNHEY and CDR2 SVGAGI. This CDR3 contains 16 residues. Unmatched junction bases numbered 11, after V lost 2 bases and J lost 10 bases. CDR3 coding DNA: TGTGCCAGCAGTTACCTCGAATTAGCGGGGGGAGGGGAGCAGTTCTTC. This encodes CASSYLELAGGGEQFF.

This CDR3 reads CASRPTGVFEKLFF. Written as DNA, the CDR3 is TGTGCCAGTAGACCGACAGGGGTTTTTGAAAAACTGTTTTTT. The genes are TRBV19 and TRBJ1-4, with 8 bases that match TRBD1. There are 14 residues in the CDR3. The germline CDR1 and CDR2 sequences are LNHDA and SQIVND (reference sequence). V was pared by 6 bases and J by 7 bases, with 7 bases of the junction left unmatched.

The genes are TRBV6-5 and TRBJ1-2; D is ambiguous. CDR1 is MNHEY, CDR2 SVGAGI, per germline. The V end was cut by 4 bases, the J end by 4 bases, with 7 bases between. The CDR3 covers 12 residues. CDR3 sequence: CASSLEGYGYTF. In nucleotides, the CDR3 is TGTGCCAGCAGTTTGGAGGGCTATGGCTACACCTTC.

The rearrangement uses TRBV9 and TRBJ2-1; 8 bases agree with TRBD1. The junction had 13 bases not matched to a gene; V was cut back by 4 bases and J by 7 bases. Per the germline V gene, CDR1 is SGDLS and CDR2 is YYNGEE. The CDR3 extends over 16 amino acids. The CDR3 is CASSTAGGAVQNEQFF. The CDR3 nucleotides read TGTGCCAGCAGCACGGCAGGGGGCGCGGTTCAAAATGAGCAGTTCTTC.

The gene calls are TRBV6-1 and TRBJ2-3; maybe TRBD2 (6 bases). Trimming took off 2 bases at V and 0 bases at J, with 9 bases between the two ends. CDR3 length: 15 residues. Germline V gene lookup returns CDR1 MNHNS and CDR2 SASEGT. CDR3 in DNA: TGTGCCAGCAGTGAACTTGGGACTAGCACAGATACGCAGTATTTT. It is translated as CASSELGTSTDTQYF.

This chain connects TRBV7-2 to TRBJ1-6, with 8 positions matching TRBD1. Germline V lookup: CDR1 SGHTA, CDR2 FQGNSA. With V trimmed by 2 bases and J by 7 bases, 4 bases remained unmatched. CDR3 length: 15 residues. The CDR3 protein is CASSLQGARNSPLHF. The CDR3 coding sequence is TGTGCCAGCAGCTTACAGGGGGCGCGCAATTCACCCCTCCACTTT.

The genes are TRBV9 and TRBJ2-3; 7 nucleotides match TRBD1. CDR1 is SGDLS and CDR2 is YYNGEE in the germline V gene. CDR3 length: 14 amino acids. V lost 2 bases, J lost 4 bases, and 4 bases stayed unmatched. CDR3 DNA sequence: TGTGCCAGCAGCGTTCGACAGGGACCAGATACGCAGTATTTT. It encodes CASSVRQGPDTQYF.

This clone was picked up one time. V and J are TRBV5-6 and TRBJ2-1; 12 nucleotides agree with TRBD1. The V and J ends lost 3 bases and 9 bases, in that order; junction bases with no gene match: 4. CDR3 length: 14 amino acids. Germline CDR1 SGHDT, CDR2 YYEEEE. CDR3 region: CASSWGQGAREQFF. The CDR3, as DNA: TGTGCCAGCAGCTGGGGACAGGGGGCTCGTGAGCAGTTCTTC.

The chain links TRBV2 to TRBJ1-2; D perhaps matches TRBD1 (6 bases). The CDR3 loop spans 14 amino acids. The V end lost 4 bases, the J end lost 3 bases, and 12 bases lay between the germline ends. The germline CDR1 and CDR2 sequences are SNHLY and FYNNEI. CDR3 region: CASSGTERYYGYTF. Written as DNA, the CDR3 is TGTGCCAGCAGTGGGACAGAGCGTTACTATGGCTACACCTTC.

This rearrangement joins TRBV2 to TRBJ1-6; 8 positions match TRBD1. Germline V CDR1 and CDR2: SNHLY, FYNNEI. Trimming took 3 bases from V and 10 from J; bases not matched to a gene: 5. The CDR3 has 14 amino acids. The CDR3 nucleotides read TGTGCCAGCAGTGACGACAGGGGTGGCTCACCCCTCCACTTT. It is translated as CASSDDRGGSPLHF.

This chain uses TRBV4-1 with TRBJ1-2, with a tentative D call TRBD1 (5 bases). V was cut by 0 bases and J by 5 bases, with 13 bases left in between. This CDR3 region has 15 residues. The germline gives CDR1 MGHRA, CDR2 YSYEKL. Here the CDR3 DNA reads TGCGCCAGCAGCCAAGACCTGAACCAGGGATATGGCTACACCTTC. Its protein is CASSQDLNQGYGYTF.

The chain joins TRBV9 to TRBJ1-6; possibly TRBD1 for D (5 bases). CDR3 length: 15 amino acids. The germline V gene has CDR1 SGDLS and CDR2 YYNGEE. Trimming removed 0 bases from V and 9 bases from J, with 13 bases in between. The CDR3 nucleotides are TGTGCCAGCAGCGTAGACGCAGGGTTTGTTTCACCCCTCCACTTT. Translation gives CASSVDAGFVSPLHF. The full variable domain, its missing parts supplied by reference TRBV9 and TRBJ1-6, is DSGVTQTPKHLITATGQRVTLRCSPRSGDLSVYWYQQSLDQGLQFLIQYYNGEERAKGNILERFSAQQFPDLHSELNLSSLELGDSALYFCASSVDAGFVSPLHFGNGTRLTVT.

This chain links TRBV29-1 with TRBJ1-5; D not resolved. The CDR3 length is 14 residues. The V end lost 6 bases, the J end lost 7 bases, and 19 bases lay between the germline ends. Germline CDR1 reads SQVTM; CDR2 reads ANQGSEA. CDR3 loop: CSVADRGFGQPQHF. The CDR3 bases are TGCAGCGTGGCGGACCGCGGTTTTGGGCAGCCCCAGCATTTT.